The table lists the clone carrying this T cell receptor beta chain with a count of one. The antigen is not known. The CDR3 does not end in the conserved phenylalanine or tryptophan, so this is likely a read error. The data stem from a study of T-cell reconstitution after alpha-beta-depleted transplantation in children. This CDR3 region has 13 residues. The germline CDR1 and CDR2 sequences are DFQATT and SNEGSKA (reference sequence). V lost 1 base and J lost 4, with 8 bases in between. TCRbeta library preparation incorporated unique molecular identifiers. TCRdb reprocessed the PCR reads with MiXCR, giving one entry per CDR3 protein. The sample lists about a million distinct CDR3 sequences; 25% to 30% were seen once. The study, taken as a whole, reports: Reportedly, alpha-beta T cells present about two months post-transplant originated from several hundred expanded clones of graft origin.

The genes are TRBV20-1 and TRBJ1-5; D perhaps matches TRBD1 (6 bases). This TCR derives from a boy less than two years old who had a stem cell transplant for SCID, so the T cells may come from the graft donor. Material: PBMCs, mostly from graft donor cells, obtained 360 days after TCRalphabeta/CD19-depleted stem cell transplant. CDR3 loop: CSARGQGNQPQHV. For the CDR3, the DNA is TGCAGTGCTAGAGGGCAGGGGAATCAGCCCCAGCATGTT.